The clone carrying this TCR beta chain was detected only a few times. The antigen is not known. The data stem from a study of cytomegalovirus exposure and HLA in healthy donors. Whole-study context: An analysis done earlier identified some 120 million unique TCR beta sequences from approximately 200 million T cells. Findings and limits, study-wide: Prediction of most subjects' HLA-A and HLA-B alleles by TCR beta sequences was reportedly accurate. It was reported that the classifier diagnosed cytomegalovirus status with high specificity and sensitivity in both the original and validation cohorts. Reportedly, fewer N-insertions than the roughly 700-donor mean appeared in an Asian-associated ancestry cluster in a later analysis.

The study ran its PCR with 60 Vbeta and 13 Jbeta primers. Only in-frame clones appear in the TCRdb table, and some are missing; sequencing was by immunoSEQ multiplex PCR. This table has 54,000 or so clones, around three fifths appearing once. The sequence came from a human donor in good health. Sequenced material: PBMCs.

In DNA, the CDR3 is TGTGCCAGCAGCTTAAACAGGGCAGGGGTAGCAGAGACCCAGTACTTC. This encodes CASSLNRAGVAETQYF. This sequence joins TRBV7-6 and TRBJ2-5; weak D call: TRBD1 (6 bases). The CDR3 has 16 residues. V lost 2 bases to trimming and J lost 4 bases, with 17 bases between them. Looked up from germline, CDR1 is SGHVS and CDR2 is FNYEAQ. The full variable domain, with the rest looked up from reference TRBV7-6 and TRBJ2-5, is GAGVSQSPRYKVTKRGQDVALRCDPISGHVSLYWYRQALGQGPEFLTYFNYEAQQDKSGLPNDRFSAERPEGSISTLTIQRTEQRDSAMYRCASSLNRAGVAETQYFGPGTRLLVL.